This T cell receptor beta chain was obtained from a study of radiotherapy plus CTLA-4 blockade in lung cancer. Study-level points and caveats: In blood, tumor-derived TCR clones expanded after radiotherapy plus ipilimumab. The best prediction of response reportedly came from early blood T cell clone dynamics, with interferon-beta.

Repertoires were generated with immunoSEQ multiplex PCR, while TCRdb's copy carries only in-frame clones and drops some. The repertoire holds 35,000 to 55,000 clones, with about 74% as singletons. In germline, CDR1 is SGDLS, CDR2 YYNGEE. The CDR3 spans 14 residues. V lost 2 bases and J lost 2, with 11 bases in between. With regard to this clone: The target antigen is unknown.

Chemo-refractory metastatic non-small-cell lung cancer patients received focal radiation with ipilimumab CTLA-4 blockade. The specimen comprised peripheral blood, sampled from a patient treated with radiotherapy plus ipilimumab. The clonotype was recovered from a human donor with non-small cell lung cancer whose response to radiotherapy plus ipilimumab could not be evaluated. The V and J genes are TRBV9 and TRBJ2-7; D is perhaps TRBD2 (7 bases). CDR3 bases: TGTGCCAGCAGCGTTACAGGGACTACCTACGAGCAGTACTTC. Translation gives CASSVTGTTYEQYF.